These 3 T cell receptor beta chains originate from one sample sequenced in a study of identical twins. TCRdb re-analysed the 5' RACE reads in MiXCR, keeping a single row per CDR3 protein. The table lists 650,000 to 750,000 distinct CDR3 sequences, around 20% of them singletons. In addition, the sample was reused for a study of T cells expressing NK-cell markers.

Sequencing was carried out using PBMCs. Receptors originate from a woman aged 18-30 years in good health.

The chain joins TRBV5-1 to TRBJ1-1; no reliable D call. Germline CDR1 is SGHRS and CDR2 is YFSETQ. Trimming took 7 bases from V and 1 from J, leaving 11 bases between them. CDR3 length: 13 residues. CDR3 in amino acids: CASGASGNTEAFF. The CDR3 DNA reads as TGCGCCAGCGGAGCTTCCGGGAACACTGAAGCTTTCTTT. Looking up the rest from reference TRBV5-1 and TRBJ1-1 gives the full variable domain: KAGVTQTPRYLIKTRGQQVTLSCSPISGHRSVSWYQQTPGQGLQFLFEYFSETQRNKGNFPGRFSGRQFSNSRSEMNVSTLELGDSALYLCASGASGNTEAFFGQGTRLTVV.

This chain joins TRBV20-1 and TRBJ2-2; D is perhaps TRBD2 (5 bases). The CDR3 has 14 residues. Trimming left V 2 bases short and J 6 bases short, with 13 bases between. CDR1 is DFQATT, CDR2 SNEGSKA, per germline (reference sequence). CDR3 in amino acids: CSARYSSRAGELFF. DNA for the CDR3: TGCAGTGCTAGATATTCTAGCCGGGCCGGGGAGCTGTTTTTT.

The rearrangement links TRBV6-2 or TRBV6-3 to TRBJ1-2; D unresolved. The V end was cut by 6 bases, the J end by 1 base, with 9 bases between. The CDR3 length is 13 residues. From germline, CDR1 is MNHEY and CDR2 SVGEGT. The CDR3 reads CASRFDGNYGYTF. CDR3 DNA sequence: TGTGCCAGCAGATTCGACGGTAACTATGGCTACACCTTC.